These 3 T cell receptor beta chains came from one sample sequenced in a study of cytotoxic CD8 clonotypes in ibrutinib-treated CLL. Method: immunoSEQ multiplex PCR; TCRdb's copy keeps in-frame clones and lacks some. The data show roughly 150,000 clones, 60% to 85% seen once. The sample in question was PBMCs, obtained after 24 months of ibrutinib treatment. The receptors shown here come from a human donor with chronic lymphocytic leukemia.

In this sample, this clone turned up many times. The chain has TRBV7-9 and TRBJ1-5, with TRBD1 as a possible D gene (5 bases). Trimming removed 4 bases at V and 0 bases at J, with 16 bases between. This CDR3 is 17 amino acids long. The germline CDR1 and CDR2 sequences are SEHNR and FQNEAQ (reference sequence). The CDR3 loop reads CASSSQDTLYSNQPQHF. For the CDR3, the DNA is TGTGCCAGCAGCTCCCAGGACACCCTGTATAGCAATCAGCCCCAGCATTTT.

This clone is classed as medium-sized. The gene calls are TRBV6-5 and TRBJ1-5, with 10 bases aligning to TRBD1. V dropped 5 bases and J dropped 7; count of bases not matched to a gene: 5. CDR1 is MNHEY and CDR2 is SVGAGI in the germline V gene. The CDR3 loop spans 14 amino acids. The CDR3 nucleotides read TGTGCCAGCAGTCCCGGGACAGGGGCCCAGCCCCAGCATTTT. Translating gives CASSPGTGAQPQHF.

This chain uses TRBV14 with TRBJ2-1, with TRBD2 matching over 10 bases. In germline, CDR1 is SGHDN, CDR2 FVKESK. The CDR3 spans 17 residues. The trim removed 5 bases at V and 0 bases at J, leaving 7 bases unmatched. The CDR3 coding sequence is TGTGCCAGCAGCTCCACTAGCGGGGAGAGCTCCTACAATGAGCAGTTCTTC. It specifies CASSSTSGESSYNEQFF.